The 29 T cell receptor beta chains presented below share a single source sample, sequenced in a study of metastatic and nonmetastatic thyroid tumors. Using MiXCR, TCRdb re-called clones from the PCR reads. In the table there are 20,000 or so clones, roughly 22% of which are singletons. No patient had received any treatment before thyroid surgery. The sequencing sample was made of adjacent normal tissue. These receptor sequences come from a female donor with papillary thyroid cancer or a benign thyroid nodule (not recorded which). Some clones in this sample may be carry-over from other donors' samples.

Points on this clone: Here the CDR3 omits its conserved ending phenylalanine or tryptophan, so a read error is the likely source. The gene calls are TRBV6-1 and TRBJ2-7; 8 bases fit TRBD2. Germline CDR1 and CDR2: MNHNS and SASEGT. CDR3 length: 12 amino acids. The CDR3 bases are TGCGCCCGCTCGGGGGGGCGATACGAGCAGTACATC. This translates into CARSGGRYEQYI.

This clone appeared a few times. The genes are TRBV12-3 or TRBV12-4 and TRBJ1-1; D gene uncertain. CDR3 length: 14 amino acids. The V end was cut by 7 bases, the J end by 1 base, with 13 bases between. The CDR3 loop is CASTEHRPNTEAFF. The CDR3 nucleotides are TGTGCCAGCACCGAGCACCGACCGAACACTGAAGCTTTCTTT.

The genes are TRBV11-2 and TRBJ2-7; D is ambiguous. Germline assignment: CDR1 SGHAT and CDR2 FQNNGV. With 0 bases removed from V and 3 bases from J, the gap between germline ends came to 6 bases. The CDR3 length is 13 residues. The CDR3: CASSLEDDYEQYF. CDR3 coding DNA: TGTGCCAGCAGCTTAGAGGATGACTACGAGCAGTACTTC.

V is TRBV6-1 and J is TRBJ2-1; 11 nucleotides align to TRBD2. This CDR3 spans 15 amino acids. J lost 2 bases, V lost 8 bases, and 5 bases had no gene match. The germline V gene has CDR1 MNHNS and CDR2 SASEGT. The DNA of the CDR3 is TGTGCCAGCGGCAAGGGACTAGCGGCCTACAATGAGCAGTTCTTC. Amino acids: CASGKGLAAYNEQFF.

This clone was observed a handful of times. This likely comes from a read error, as the CDR3 has no conserved phenylalanine or tryptophan at its end. The DNA is left out, because the CDR3 cannot be placed on it with certainty; the CDR3 is given as TCRdb lists it. The chain joins TRBV15 to TRBJ2-1; the DNA was not used to check the table's D call, TRBD1. Germline V gives CDR1 LNHNV, CDR2 YYDKDF (reference sequence). Counting both end residues, the CDR3 totals 18 amino acids. CDR3 residues: CATSRALVTGTGSNEQFL.

This clone showed up just a few times. The CDR3 does not close with the conserved phenylalanine or tryptophan, likely indicating a read error. The limits of the CDR3 on the DNA are not certain, so only TCRdb's listed CDR3 is given. The chain combines TRBV25-1 with TRBJ2-1; the D call in the table, TRBD2, was not verified against the DNA. Germline V lookup: CDR1 MGHDK, CDR2 SYGVNS. The CDR3 region is 9 residues in length, termini included. This CDR3 is CASSDPSQA.

In its sample, this clone was seen a few times. One end of the junction varies from germline; a read error may be responsible. J is TRBJ2-7 and V is TRBV5-1; D ambiguous. The CDR3 totals 9 residues. In germline, CDR1 is SGHRS, CDR2 YFSETQ. CDR3 nucleotide sequence: TGCGCCAGCAGCTTGGAGCGGTACTTC. Its protein is CASSLERYF.

The chain couples TRBV28 to TRBJ2-5, with D uncertain. CDR1 and CDR2 from the germline V gene are MDHEN and SYDVKM. This CDR3 has 12 residues. V lost 4 bases and J lost 5, with 8 bases in between. The CDR3 loop is CASSSGGETQYF. CDR3 nucleotide sequence: TGTGCCAGCAGTTCCGGTGGGGAGACCCAGTACTTC.

The rearrangement uses TRBV6-1 and TRBJ2-7, with D perhaps given as TRBD1 or TRBD2 (8 bases each). The germline CDR1 and CDR2 sequences are MNHNS and SASEGT. This CDR3 has 15 amino acids. Between the trimmed V and J ends, which lost 7 bases and 4 bases, there was a span of 20 bases. DNA of the CDR3: TGTGCCAGCACCCCCGCGGGGGGACAGGCATACGAGCAGTACTTC. It yields the protein CASTPAGGQAYEQYF.

Only a few counts were recorded for this clone. This chain links TRBV2 with TRBJ2-2; D is uncertain. This CDR3 is built from 14 residues. V was clipped by 6 bases and J by 7 bases, with 15 bases between them. Germline CDR1 is SNHLY and CDR2 is FYNNEI. CDR3 residues: CASRGSGEIGELFF. The CDR3 coding sequence is TGTGCCAGCAGGGGGTCGGGCGAGATCGGGGAGCTGTTTTTT.

Ten or more counts support this clone. This chain links TRBV5-1 with TRBJ1-1, with D unresolved. CDR1 is SGHRS, CDR2 YFSETQ, per germline. Trimming pared 5 bases from V and 1 base from J, leaving 9 bases between. This CDR3 is 13 amino acids long. CDR3 residues: CASRRSPNTEAFF. CDR3 in DNA: TGCGCCAGCAGAAGGAGTCCGAACACTGAAGCTTTCTTT.

This chain connects TRBV9 to TRBJ2-1; 8 nucleotides line up with TRBD2. J was trimmed by 5 bases and V by 3 bases; bases with no gene match: 7. The CDR3 contains 15 residues. Germline V gives CDR1 SGDLS, CDR2 YYNGEE. The CDR3 sequence: CASSARGGSDNEQFF. In nucleotides, the CDR3 is TGTGCCAGCAGCGCCCGGGGGGGTAGTGACAATGAGCAGTTCTTC.

This sequence joins TRBV6-5 and TRBJ2-1, with a tentative D call TRBD1 (5 bases). In germline, CDR1 is MNHEY, CDR2 SVGAGI. This CDR3 is built from 14 residues. Trimming stripped 3 bases from V and 5 bases from J, with 11 bases between. In DNA form, the CDR3 reads TGTGCCAGCAGTTATGTGCGGACACACAATGAGCAGTTCTTC. Residues: CASSYVRTHNEQFF.

This clone was seen a handful of times. The chain links TRBV6-1 to TRBJ2-7; D remains unclear. Germline CDR1 reads MNHNS; CDR2 reads SASEGT. This CDR3 has 12 amino acids. Between the trimmed V and J ends, which lost 1 base and 5 bases, there was a span of 6 bases. CDR3 amino acids: CASSEVGDEQYV. As DNA, the CDR3 is TGTGCCAGCAGTGAAGTAGGCGACGAGCAGTACGTC.

The V gene is TRBV6-1, the J gene TRBJ2-7; TRBD2 aligns across 7 bases. V shed 1 base, J shed 3 bases, and the junction held 3 bases outside the gene matches. In germline, CDR1 is MNHNS, CDR2 SASEGT. This CDR3 contains 14 residues. The CDR3 coding sequence is TGTGCCAGCAGTGAAGGGGGCGGGGGCTACGAGCAGTACTTC. It codes for CASSEGGGGYEQYF.

In this sample, this clone is medium-sized (0.01 to 0.1%). The chain recombines TRBV6-1 with TRBJ2-5; D tentatively reads TRBD1 or TRBD2 (5 bases each). CDR1 MNHNS and CDR2 SASEGT come from the germline V gene. The CDR3 length is 15 residues. Trimming stripped 5 bases from V and 2 bases from J, with 15 bases between. The chain's CDR3 is CASSLTPGAQETQYF. The CDR3 bases are TGTGCCAGCAGTTTAACACCCGGGGCTCAAGAGACCCAGTACTTC.

The rearrangement links TRBV19 to TRBJ1-6; TRBD1 matches 9 bases. From germline, CDR1 is LNHDA and CDR2 SQIVND (reference sequence). This CDR3 region has 15 residues. Losses at the gene ends were 3 bases for V and 10 bases for J; bases not matched to a gene: 7. The DNA of the CDR3 is TGTGCCAGTAGTATGGCTAACAGGGGGCAATCACCCCTCCACTTT. It specifies CASSMANRGQSPLHF.

This clone was seen at least ten times. The V gene is TRBV9, the J gene TRBJ2-7; 7 bases are shared with TRBD1. J lost 0 bases, V lost 8 bases, and 8 bases had no gene match. CDR1 and CDR2 from the germline V gene are SGDLS and YYNGEE. This CDR3 is built from 14 residues. CDR3 sequence (DNA): TGTGCCAGGAAACACAGGGGACGCTCCTACGAGCAGTACTTC. This encodes CARKHRGRSYEQYF.

This clone was seen only a few times. At one boundary the junction diverges from the germline segment, which might be a read error. The chain has TRBV27 and TRBJ2-4; TRBD1 matches at 8 bases. Germline CDR1 and CDR2: MNHEY and SMNVEV (reference sequence). This CDR3 comprises 13 residues. CDR3 nucleotides: TGTGTCACGACAGGGGAAGGGGGAAACATTAAGTACTTC. Its translation: CVTTGEGGNIKYF.

By proportion, this clone is medium-sized. The chain links TRBV24-1 to TRBJ2-1; D is perhaps TRBD2 (6 bases). Trimming pared 10 bases from V and 8 bases from J, leaving 17 bases between. CDR3 length: 13 residues. CDR1 and CDR2 from the germline V gene are KGHDR and SFDVKD. CDR3 nucleotide sequence: TGTGCCACGGACGCTGGGGGGATCGATGAGCAGTTCTTC. Translated: CATDAGGIDEQFF.

V usage is TRBV15 and J usage is TRBJ2-7, with TRBD1 identical over 7 bases. CDR1 and CDR2 (germline): LNHNV, YYDKDF (reference sequence). Unmatched junction bases numbered 3, after V lost 0 bases and J lost 4 bases. The CDR3 is 14 amino acids. The CDR3 sequence: CATSREHRGYEQYF. CDR3 coding DNA: TGTGCCACCAGCAGAGAACACAGGGGTTACGAGCAGTACTTC.

The chain uses TRBV12-3 or TRBV12-4 and TRBJ2-1; 9 bases align to TRBD2. This CDR3 has 14 amino acids. V lost 7 bases to trimming and J lost 8 bases; unmatched junction nucleotides: 9. Written as DNA, the CDR3 is TGTGCCAGCACGACGCGGGAGGGCCGGTATGAGCAGTTCTTC. It translates to CASTTREGRYEQFF.

This clone is labeled medium-sized. This chain links TRBV19 with TRBJ1-3; no definite D call. Per germline, CDR1 LNHDA and CDR2 SQIVND (reference sequence). V was shortened by 10 bases and J by 2 bases, with 6 bases between the two germline ends. The CDR3 is 11 residues long. The CDR3 reads CAIRTGNTIYF. CDR3 sequence (DNA): TGTGCCATCCGGACTGGAAACACCATATATTTT. The full variable domain, in which reference TRBV19 and TRBJ1-3 provide the parts outside the CDR3, is DGGITQSPKYLFRKEGQNVTLSCEQNLNHDAMYWYRQDPGQGLRLIYYSQIVNDFQKGDIAEGYSVSREKKESFPLTVTSAQKNPTAFYLCAIRTGNTIYFGEGSWLTVV.

The chain uses TRBV20-1 and TRBJ2-7; weak D call: TRBD2 (5 bases). V lost 6 bases, J lost 3 bases, and 6 bases lay in between. Germline V gene data show CDR1 as DFQATT and CDR2 as SNEGSKA (reference sequence). The CDR3 has 10 amino acids. CDR3 sequence: CSARDYEQYF. The CDR3 bases are TGCAGTGCCCGGGACTACGAGCAGTACTTC.

The gene calls are TRBV27 and TRBJ2-3; D is possibly TRBD1 (6 bases). Trimming stripped 5 bases from V and 5 bases from J, with 11 bases between. The CDR3 has 13 residues. Germline V CDR1 and CDR2: MNHEY, SMNVEV (reference sequence). CDR3 loop: CASSTGNGDTQYF. The CDR3 bases are TGTGCCAGCAGTACAGGGAATGGAGATACGCAGTATTTT.

The chain couples TRBV18 to TRBJ2-2, with D perhaps matching TRBD1 or TRBD2 (5 bases each). CDR1 and CDR2 (germline): KGHSH, LQKENI. The CDR3 has 16 residues. V was pared by 3 bases and J by 4 bases, with 15 bases between. The chain's CDR3 is CASSPGAPGPTGELFF. The CDR3 DNA is TGTGCCAGCTCACCCGGGGCACCTGGGCCCACCGGGGAGCTGTTTTTT. Together with reference TRBV18 and TRBJ2-2, the CDR3 gives the full variable domain: NAGVMQNPRHLVRRRGQEARLRCSPMKGHSHVYWYRQLPEEGLKFMVYLQKENIIDESGMPKERFSAEFPKEGPSILRIQQVVRGDSAAYFCASSPGAPGPTGELFFGEGSRLTVL.

The sample holds a few counts of this clone. This chain uses TRBV6-1 with TRBJ2-1; D may be TRBD1 (6 bases). Germline CDR1 and CDR2: MNHNS and SASEGT. Trimming shortened V by 5 bases and J by 0 bases, and 11 bases separated the two germline ends. The CDR3 extends over 15 amino acids. Written as DNA, the CDR3 is TGTGCCAGCAGTTTGGGGACACCCTCCTACAATGAGCAGTTCTTC. This sequence encodes CASSLGTPSYNEQFF.

This clone was seen only a few times. V gene TRBV24-1 combines with J gene TRBJ1-2; a possible D gene is TRBD1 (6 bases). V lost 2 bases to trimming and J lost 7 bases, with 16 bases between them. The CDR3 loop spans 15 amino acids. Per germline, CDR1 KGHDR and CDR2 SFDVKD. CDR3 in amino acids: CATSDSVGRGSGYTF. CDR3 nucleotides: TGTGCCACCAGTGATTCAGTGGGCAGGGGAAGTGGCTACACCTTC.

The chain uses TRBV5-1 and TRBJ2-5; D is possibly TRBD2 (6 bases). Deletions cut 5 bases from V and 1 base from J, with 15 bases between. CDR1 and CDR2 from the germline V gene are SGHRS and YFSETQ. The CDR3 runs 15 residues. The CDR3 nucleotides are TGCGCCAGCAGGATTGCGGGAAATTTCCAAGAGACCCAGTACTTC. Its protein product is CASRIAGNFQETQYF. Supplemented by reference TRBV5-1 and TRBJ2-5, the full variable domain reads KAGVTQTPRYLIKTRGQQVTLSCSPISGHRSVSWYQQTPGQGLQFLFEYFSETQRNKGNFPGRFSGRQFSNSRSEMNVSTLELGDSALYLCASRIAGNFQETQYFGPGTRLLVL.